This TCR beta chain was captured by sequencing in a study of CD8 T cells in Susac syndrome. RNA was extracted with the RNeasy kit, and a quantity of roughly 0.45 to 1 ug was reverse transcribed using random hexamers. TCRdb re-called the immunoSEQ multiplex PCR reads through MiXCR, storing one row per CDR3 protein. Among more than 150,000 distinct CDR3 sequences listed, nearly 97% were seen once. TEMRA cells were enriched by FACS, while CD8+ and CD4+ T cells were obtained through a negative isolation that was performed magnetically. Sequencing input: CD8+ T cells from PBMCs. This clonotype originated in a human donor with multiple sclerosis.

CDR3 sequence: CSAPRVWGDGYTF. CDR3 nucleotides: TGCAGTGCTCCCCGGGTTTGGGGGGATGGCTACACCTTC. V gene TRBV20-1 combines with J gene TRBJ1-2, with D tentatively TRBD1 (5 bases). Germline V CDR1 and CDR2: DFQATT, SNEGSKA (reference sequence). V shed 5 bases and J shed 6 bases, with 16 bases lying between them. The CDR3 sequence is 13 residues long.